These 26 T cell receptor beta chains share one sample of origin, sequenced in a study of T cell changes during pregnancy in multiple sclerosis. TCRdb's table, derived via immunoSEQ multiplex PCR, lists solely in-frame clones and lacks some. The table includes around 34,000 clones, approximately 94% detected once. The source material was CD4+ T cells from peripheral blood mononuclear cells, sampled in the second trimester of pregnancy. The source of these receptors is a female donor with multiple sclerosis, enrolled in a pregnancy study.

The V call is TRBV5-8, the J call TRBJ2-1, with 7 bases aligning to TRBD1. Looked up from germline, CDR1 is SGHTS and CDR2 is YDEGEE. CDR3 length equals 15 residues. V gave up 0 bases and J gave up 9 bases; unmatched junction bases: 9. The CDR3 sequence: CASSLEWTGGGEQFF. The CDR3 DNA sequence: TGTGCCAGCAGCTTGGAATGGACAGGTGGCGGTGAGCAGTTCTTC.

The gene calls are TRBV6-5 and TRBJ2-5; 7 nucleotides align to TRBD1. Germline loops: CDR1 MNHEY, CDR2 SVGAGI. The CDR3 is 12 amino acids. Losses at the gene ends were 7 bases for V and 6 bases for J; bases not matched to a gene: 5. The CDR3 sequence: CASNNRGKTQYF. The CDR3 nucleotides read TGTGCCAGCAACAACAGGGGAAAGACCCAGTACTTC.

The CDR3 region has the DNA TGCAGCGTTGAACCCCTCCTAAACACCATATATTTT. Encoded protein: CSVEPLLNTIYF. The chain combines TRBV29-1 with TRBJ1-3, with D unresolved. The CDR3 extends over 12 amino acids. The V gene lost 2 bases and the J gene lost 6 bases, with 8 bases spanning the gap. Per the germline V gene, CDR1 is SQVTM and CDR2 is ANQGSEA. Full variable domain (remainder filled in from reference TRBV29-1 and TRBJ1-3): SAVISQKPSRDICQRGTSLTIQCQVDSQVTMMFWYRQQPGQSLTLIATANQGSEATYESGFVIDKFPISRPNLTFSTLTVSNMSPEDSSIYLCSVEPLLNTIYFGEGSWLTVV.

The chain couples TRBV27 to TRBJ1-2, with TRBD1 matching 8 bases. CDR3 length: 16 amino acids. Germline V gives CDR1 MNHEY, CDR2 SMNVEV (reference sequence). V was pared by 8 bases and J by 4 bases, with 15 bases of the junction left unmatched. The CDR3 spells CASGLLSDRGVYGYTF. Here the CDR3 DNA reads TGTGCCAGCGGACTCCTCTCCGACAGGGGTGTCTATGGCTACACCTTC.

V is TRBV7-9 and J is TRBJ2-7; a weak D match, TRBD1 (7 bases). CDR1 and CDR2 (germline): SEHNR, FQNEAQ (reference sequence). Trimming took 5 bases from V and 3 from J, leaving 11 bases between them. The CDR3 is 13 residues long. The CDR3 region is CASSAGQNYEQYF. CDR3 nucleotide sequence: TGTGCCAGCAGCGCGGGACAGAACTACGAGCAGTACTTC. Full variable domain (missing parts from reference TRBV7-9 and TRBJ2-7): DTGVSQNPRHKITKRGQNVTFRCDPISEHNRLYWYRQTLGQGPEFLTYFQNEAQLEKSRLLSDRFSAERPKGSFSTLEIQRTEQGDSAMYLCASSAGQNYEQYFGPGTRLTVT.

This chain links TRBV5-1 with TRBJ2-2; D is possibly TRBD2 (6 bases). V gave up 0 bases and J gave up 8 bases, with 11 bases separating them. This CDR3 is 14 amino acids long. The V gene's germline CDR1 is SGHRS and CDR2 YFSETQ. In nucleotides, the CDR3 is TGCGCCAGCAGCTTGGTTGGAGGGGTAGGGGAGCTGTTTTTT. Protein sequence: CASSLVGGVGELFF.

In its sample, this clone was seen a few times. The genes are TRBV6-5 and TRBJ2-1, with 13 positions matching TRBD2. The germline V gene has CDR1 MNHEY and CDR2 SVGAGI. Trimming at V came to 5 bases and at J to 9 bases, leaving 7 bases not matched to a gene. The CDR3 extends over 15 amino acids. The CDR3 bases are TGTGCCAGCAGTCGACTAGCGGGAGGCCCCACTGAGCAGTTCTTC. Its protein product is CASSRLAGGPTEQFF.

This rearrangement joins TRBV5-1 to TRBJ2-7; 8 positions match TRBD1. The CDR3 sequence is 14 residues long. Germline lookup yields CDR1 SGHRS and CDR2 YFSETQ. With 4 bases clipped from V and 2 bases from J, the junction kept 5 bases outside the gene matches. The CDR3 DNA is TGCGCCAGCAGCCCAGGGACAGGAGCCTACGAGCAGTACTTC. Amino acids: CASSPGTGAYEQYF.

The genes are TRBV28 and TRBJ1-5, with TRBD1 as a possible D gene (6 bases). Trimming pared 1 base from V and 0 bases from J, leaving 22 bases between. Germline values: CDR1 MDHEN, CDR2 SYDVKM. CDR3 size: 20 residues. The CDR3 loop reads CASSLSTTIVDRSSNQPQHF. CDR3 coding DNA: TGTGCCAGCAGTTTATCGACGACAATAGTTGACAGGTCTAGCAATCAGCCCCAGCATTTT.

This chain connects TRBV28 to TRBJ2-3; TRBD1 aligns across 10 bases. J lost 4 bases, V lost 4 bases, and 8 bases had no gene match. Germline loops: CDR1 MDHEN, CDR2 SYDVKM. The CDR3 covers 16 residues. The CDR3 DNA sequence: TGTGCCAGCAGTTGGGACAGGACAGGGGGAGCAGATACGCAGTATTTT. This translates into CASSWDRTGGADTQYF.

J is TRBJ2-4 and V is TRBV18; TRBD2 is a possible D gene (5 bases). With 1 base removed from V and 1 base from J, the gap between germline ends came to 8 bases. The CDR3 sequence is 15 residues long. Germline V gene sequence: CDR1 KGHSH, CDR2 LQKENI. CDR3: CASSPLGEAKNIQYF. CDR3 bases: TGTGCCAGCTCACCACTGGGAGAGGCCAAAAACATTCAGTACTTC. The whole variable domain, remainder taken from reference TRBV18 and TRBJ2-4, is NAGVMQNPRHLVRRRGQEARLRCSPMKGHSHVYWYRQLPEEGLKFMVYLQKENIIDESGMPKERFSAEFPKEGPSILRIQQVVRGDSAAYFCASSPLGEAKNIQYFGAGTRLSVL.

The chain links TRBV13 to TRBJ1-3; D perhaps matches TRBD1 (6 bases). This CDR3 is built from 14 residues. V gave up 2 bases and J gave up 2 bases, with 7 bases separating them. Germline values: CDR1 PRHDT, CDR2 FYEKMQ (reference sequence). The CDR3 loop is CASSLQGTGNTIYF. CDR3 nucleotide sequence: TGTGCCAGCAGCTTACAGGGGACTGGAAACACCATATATTTT.

V usage is TRBV19 and J usage is TRBJ1-6, with 7 bases fitting TRBD1. This CDR3 comprises 15 residues. V trimming: 6 bases; J trimming: 7 bases; junction bases outside the gene matches: 9. CDR1 and CDR2 from the germline V gene are LNHDA and SQIVND (reference sequence). The CDR3 coding sequence is TGTGCCAGTAGCGAGGGACAGACACTAAATTCACCCCTCCACTTT. This gives the protein CASSEGQTLNSPLHF.

This chain joins TRBV28 and TRBJ2-3; 8 positions agree with TRBD2. With 5 bases clipped from V and 0 bases from J, the junction kept 1 base outside the gene matches. CDR3 length: 14 residues. CDR1 and CDR2 (germline): MDHEN, SYDVKM. CDR3 sequence reads: CASSPSGSTDTQYF. CDR3 sequence (DNA): TGTGCCAGCAGTCCTAGCGGGAGCACAGATACGCAGTATTTT. Full variable domain (rest looked up from reference TRBV28 and TRBJ2-3): DVKVTQSSRYLVKRTGEKVFLECVQDMDHENMFWYRQDPGLGLRLIYFSYDVKMKEKGDIPEGYSVSREKKERFSLILESASTNQTSMYLCASSPSGSTDTQYFGPGTRLTVL.

The rearrangement joins TRBV2 to TRBJ2-7, with 9 bases identical to TRBD2. Germline V CDR1 and CDR2: SNHLY, FYNNEI. The CDR3 spans 14 residues. After removal of 7 bases from V and 5 bases from J, the junction contained 9 bases not matched to a gene. Written as DNA, the CDR3 is TGTGCCAGCACGGTGCGGGAGGGCACCCACGAGCAGTACTTC. Amino acid sequence: CASTVREGTHEQYF.

The chain combines TRBV5-1 with TRBJ2-7; 7 nucleotides align to TRBD1. V lost 4 bases and J lost 6; bases outside the gene matches: 7. CDR1 and CDR2 from the germline V gene are SGHRS and YFSETQ. The CDR3 spans 13 residues. In DNA, the CDR3 is TGCGCCAGCAGCGTAGACAGGGTTGGCGAGCAGTACTTC. This translates into CASSVDRVGEQYF.

The genes are TRBV5-4 and TRBJ2-3; 7 bases fit TRBD2. The CDR3 covers 16 residues. Germline V gene sequence: CDR1 SGHNT, CDR2 YYREEE (reference sequence). V shed 4 bases, J shed 1 base, and the junction held 9 bases outside the gene matches. In nucleotides, the CDR3 is TGTGCCAGCAGCACTCCTAGCGGATACCGCACAGATACGCAGTATTTT. Protein product: CASSTPSGYRTDTQYF.

The chain links TRBV19 to TRBJ2-6; 8 nucleotides match TRBD2. The V gene end was trimmed by 1 base and the J gene end by 0 bases; junction bases not matched to a gene: 5. Germline loops: CDR1 LNHDA, CDR2 SQIVND (reference sequence). This CDR3 contains 18 residues. CDR3 sequence: CASSIGAGALSGANVLTF. The CDR3 DNA follows: TGTGCCAGTAGTATAGGAGCGGGAGCGCTCTCTGGGGCCAACGTCCTGACTTTC.

The chain links TRBV28 to TRBJ1-5; D uncertain. V was pared by 6 bases and J by 0 bases, with 12 bases between. Germline V lookup: CDR1 MDHEN, CDR2 SYDVKM. CDR3 length: 15 amino acids. In DNA form, the CDR3 reads TGTGCCAGCAGGCCTGGCGGGGATAGCAATCAGCCCCAGCATTTT. It yields the protein CASRPGGDSNQPQHF.

CDR3 DNA sequence: TGTGCCAGCTCACCACCGGGGCAGTCCTATGGCTACACCTTC. It codes for CASSPPGQSYGYTF. The chain recombines TRBV18 with TRBJ1-2, with D possibly TRBD1 on 5 matching bases. Germline loops: CDR1 KGHSH, CDR2 LQKENI. Trimming stripped 0 bases from V and 4 bases from J, with 9 bases between. The CDR3 runs 14 residues.

The chain joins TRBV5-1 to TRBJ2-7, with 8 bases fitting TRBD2. The CDR3 totals 14 residues. The germline gives CDR1 SGHRS, CDR2 YFSETQ. V lost 4 bases to trimming and J lost 5 bases; unmatched junction nucleotides: 8. The CDR3 DNA sequence: TGCGCCAGCAGCGCGGCCGGGACTAGGGACGAGCAGTACTTC. This translates into CASSAAGTRDEQYF.

The chain has TRBV4-2 and TRBJ1-6, with unresolved D. The CDR3 runs to 13 residues. From germline, CDR1 is LGHNA and CDR2 YNFKEQ. Trimming removed 0 bases from V and 8 bases from J, with 5 bases in between. CDR3 nucleotides: TGTGCCAGCAGCCAAGACGCGGATTCACCCCTCCACTTT. Its protein is CASSQDADSPLHF.

The chain links TRBV30 to TRBJ1-2; maybe TRBD1 (6 bases). Between the trimmed V and J ends, which lost 2 bases and 2 bases, there was a span of 12 bases. The CDR3 runs to 14 residues. CDR1 is GTSNPN and CDR2 is SVGIG in the germline V gene (reference sequence). The CDR3 region is CAWSYPGVNYGYTF. The CDR3 DNA reads TGTGCCTGGAGTTATCCAGGGGTGAACTATGGCTACACCTTC.

The gene calls are TRBV7-2 and TRBJ2-4, with 7 bases identical to TRBD2. The CDR3 extends over 15 amino acids. V was clipped by 2 bases and J by 9 bases; unmatched bases: 10. Per germline, CDR1 SGHTA and CDR2 FQGNSA. The CDR3 is CASSLPRTSPSIQYF. The DNA of the CDR3 is TGTGCCAGCAGCTTACCAAGGACTAGTCCAAGCATTCAGTACTTC.

The chain uses TRBV12-1 and TRBJ1-2; TRBD1 is the table's D call, not checked against the DNA. TRBV12-1 is described as a pseudogene. There are 18 residues in the CDR3. The CDR3 DNA reads TGTGCCAGCAGCTTTGCGGTGTTACTGGCAGGCCATGAGCATGGCTACACCTTC. Residues: CASSFAVLLAGHEHGYTF.

This clone was counted only a few times. The chain uses TRBV25-1 and TRBJ1-6; possible D gene TRBD1, 6 bases. V was clipped by 6 bases and J by 4 bases, with 10 bases between them. CDR1 MGHDK and CDR2 SYGVNS come from the germline V gene. The CDR3 has 14 amino acids. The CDR3 sequence: CASSRDTYNSPLHF. The CDR3, as DNA: TGTGCCAGCAGCAGGGACACTTATAATTCACCCCTCCACTTT.